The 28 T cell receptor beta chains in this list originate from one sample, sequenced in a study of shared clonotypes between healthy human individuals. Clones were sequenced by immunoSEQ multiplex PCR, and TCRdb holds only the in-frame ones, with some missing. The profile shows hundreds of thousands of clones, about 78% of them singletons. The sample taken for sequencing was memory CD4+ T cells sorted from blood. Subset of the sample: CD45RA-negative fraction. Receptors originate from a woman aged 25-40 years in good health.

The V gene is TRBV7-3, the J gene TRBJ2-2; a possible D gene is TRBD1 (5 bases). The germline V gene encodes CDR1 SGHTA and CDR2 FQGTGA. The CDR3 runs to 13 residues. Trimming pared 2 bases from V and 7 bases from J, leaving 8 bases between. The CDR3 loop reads CASSLLGVGELFF. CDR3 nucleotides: TGTGCCAGCAGCTTACTAGGGGTCGGGGAGCTGTTTTTT.

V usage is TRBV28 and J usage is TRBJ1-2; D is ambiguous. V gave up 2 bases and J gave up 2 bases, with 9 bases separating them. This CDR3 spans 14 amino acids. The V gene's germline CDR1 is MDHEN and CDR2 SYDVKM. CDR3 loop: CASSLQVPNYGYTF. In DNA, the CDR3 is TGTGCCAGCAGTTTACAGGTACCGAACTATGGCTACACCTTC.

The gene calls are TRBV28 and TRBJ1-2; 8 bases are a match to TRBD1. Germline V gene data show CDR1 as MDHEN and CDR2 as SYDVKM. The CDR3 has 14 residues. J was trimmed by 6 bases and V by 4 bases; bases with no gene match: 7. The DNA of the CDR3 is TGTGCCAGCAGTTCCTCCGGACAGGGCGATGGCTACACCTTC. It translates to CASSSSGQGDGYTF.

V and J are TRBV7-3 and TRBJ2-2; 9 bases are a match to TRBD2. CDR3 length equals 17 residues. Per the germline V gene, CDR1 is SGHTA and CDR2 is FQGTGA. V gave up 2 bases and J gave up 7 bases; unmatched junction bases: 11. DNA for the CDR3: TGTGCCAGCAGCTTAGGGGTCGGCGCGGGAGGGATCGGGGAGCTGTTTTTT. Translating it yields CASSLGVGAGGIGELFF.

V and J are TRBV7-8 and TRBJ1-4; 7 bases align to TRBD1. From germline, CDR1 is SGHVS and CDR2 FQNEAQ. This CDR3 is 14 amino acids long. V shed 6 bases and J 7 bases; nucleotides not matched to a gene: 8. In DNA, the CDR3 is TGTGCCAGCAGGGAGAGGGGGCAGGGTGAAAAACTGTTTTTT. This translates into CASRERGQGEKLFF.

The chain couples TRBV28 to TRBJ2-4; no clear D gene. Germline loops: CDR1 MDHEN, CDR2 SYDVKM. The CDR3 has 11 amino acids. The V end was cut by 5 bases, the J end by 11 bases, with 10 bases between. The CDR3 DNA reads TGTGCCAGCAGTGCAAAGGACGTTCAGTACTTC. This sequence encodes CASSAKDVQYF.

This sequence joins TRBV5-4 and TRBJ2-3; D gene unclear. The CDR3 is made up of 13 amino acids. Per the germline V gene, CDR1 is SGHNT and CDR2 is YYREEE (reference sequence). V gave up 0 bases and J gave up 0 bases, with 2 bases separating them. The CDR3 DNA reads TGTGCCAGCAGCTTGGTAAGCACAGATACGCAGTATTTT. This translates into CASSLVSTDTQYF.

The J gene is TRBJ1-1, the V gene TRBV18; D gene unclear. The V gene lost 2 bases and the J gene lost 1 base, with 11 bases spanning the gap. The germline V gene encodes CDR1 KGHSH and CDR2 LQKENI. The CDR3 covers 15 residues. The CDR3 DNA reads TGTGCCAGCTCACCAACGAAGGCAGGGAACACTGAAGCTTTCTTT. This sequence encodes CASSPTKAGNTEAFF.

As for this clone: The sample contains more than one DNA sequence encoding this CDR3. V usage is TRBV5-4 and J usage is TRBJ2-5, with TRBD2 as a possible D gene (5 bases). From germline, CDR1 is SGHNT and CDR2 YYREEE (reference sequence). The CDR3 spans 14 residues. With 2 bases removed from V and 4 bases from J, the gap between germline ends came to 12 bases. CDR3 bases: TGTGCCAGCAGCTTAAGAGGGCTCCGAGAGACCCAGTACTTC. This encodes CASSLRGLRETQYF. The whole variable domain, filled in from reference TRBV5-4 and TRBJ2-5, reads ETGVTQSPTHLIKTRGQQVTLRCSSQSGHNTVSWYQQALGQGPQFIFQYYREEENGRGNFPPRFSGLQFPNYSSELNVNALELDDSALYLCASSLRGLRETQYFGPGTRLLVL.

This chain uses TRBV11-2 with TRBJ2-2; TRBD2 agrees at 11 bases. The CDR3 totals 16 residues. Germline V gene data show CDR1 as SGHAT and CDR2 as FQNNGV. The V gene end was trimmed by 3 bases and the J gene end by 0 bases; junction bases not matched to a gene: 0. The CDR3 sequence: CASSLGLAANTGELFF. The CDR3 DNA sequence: TGTGCCAGCAGCTTGGGACTAGCGGCGAACACCGGGGAGCTGTTTTTT. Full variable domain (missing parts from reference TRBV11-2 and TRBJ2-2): EAGVAQSPRYKIIEKRQSVAFWCNPISGHATLYWYQQILGQGPKLLIQFQNNGVVDDSQLPKDRFSAERLKGVDSTLKIQPAKLEDSAVYLCASSLGLAANTGELFFGEGSRLTVL.

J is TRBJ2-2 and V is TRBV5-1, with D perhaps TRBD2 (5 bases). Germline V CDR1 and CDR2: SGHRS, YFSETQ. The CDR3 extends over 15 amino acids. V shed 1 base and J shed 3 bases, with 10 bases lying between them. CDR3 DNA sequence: TGCGCCAGCAGCTTGTTCGGGAAAGACACCGGGGAGCTGTTTTTT. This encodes CASSLFGKDTGELFF. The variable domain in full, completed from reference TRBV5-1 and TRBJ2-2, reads KAGVTQTPRYLIKTRGQQVTLSCSPISGHRSVSWYQQTPGQGLQFLFEYFSETQRNKGNFPGRFSGRQFSNSRSEMNVSTLELGDSALYLCASSLFGKDTGELFFGEGSRLTVL.

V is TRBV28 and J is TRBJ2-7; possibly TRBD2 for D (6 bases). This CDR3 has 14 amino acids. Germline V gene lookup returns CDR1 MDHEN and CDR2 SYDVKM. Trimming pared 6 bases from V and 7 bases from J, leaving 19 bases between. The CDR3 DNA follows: TGTGCCAGCAGGGGACTCCGAGTAGGTGGAGAGCAGTACTTC. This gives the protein CASRGLRVGGEQYF.

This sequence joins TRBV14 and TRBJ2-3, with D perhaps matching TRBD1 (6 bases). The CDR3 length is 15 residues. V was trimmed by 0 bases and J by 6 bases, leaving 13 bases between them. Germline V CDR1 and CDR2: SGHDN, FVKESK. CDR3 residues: CASSQERGRLDTQYF. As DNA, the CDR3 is TGTGCCAGCAGCCAAGAGAGGGGGAGATTGGATACGCAGTATTTT. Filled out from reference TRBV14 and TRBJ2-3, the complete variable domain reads EAGVTQFPSHSVIEKGQTVTLRCDPISGHDNLYWYRRVMGKEIKFLLHFVKESKQDESGMPNNRFLAERTGGTYSTLKVQPAELEDSGVYFCASSQERGRLDTQYFGPGTRLTVL.

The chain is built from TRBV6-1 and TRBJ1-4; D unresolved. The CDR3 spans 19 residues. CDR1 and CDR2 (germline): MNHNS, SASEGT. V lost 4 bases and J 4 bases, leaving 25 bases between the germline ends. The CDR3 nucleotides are TGTGCCAGCAGTGCCATGGGATTGGTGGCCGGAGTCTATAATGAAAAACTGTTTTTT. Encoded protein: CASSAMGLVAGVYNEKLFF.

The CDR3 DNA sequence: TGTGCCAGCAGCCTTATGGGAGGAGGGGGTAACACCGGGGAGCTGTTTTTT. This sequence encodes CASSLMGGGGNTGELFF. The chain uses TRBV7-6 and TRBJ2-2; perhaps D is TRBD1 or TRBD2 (6 bases each). CDR3 size: 17 residues. Germline CDR1 SGHVS, CDR2 FNYEAQ. The ends were cut back, 5 bases at V and 2 bases at J, with 18 bases in the middle.

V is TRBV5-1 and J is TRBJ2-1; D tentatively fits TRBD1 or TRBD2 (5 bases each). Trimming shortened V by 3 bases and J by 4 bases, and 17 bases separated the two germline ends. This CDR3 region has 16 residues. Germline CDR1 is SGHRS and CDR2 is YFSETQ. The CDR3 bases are TGCGCCAGCAGCTCCGTCCCGGGGCTAACTTACAATGAGCAGTTCTTC. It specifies CASSSVPGLTYNEQFF. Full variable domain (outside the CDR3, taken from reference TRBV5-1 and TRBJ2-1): KAGVTQTPRYLIKTRGQQVTLSCSPISGHRSVSWYQQTPGQGLQFLFEYFSETQRNKGNFPGRFSGRQFSNSRSEMNVSTLELGDSALYLCASSSVPGLTYNEQFFGPGTRLTVL.

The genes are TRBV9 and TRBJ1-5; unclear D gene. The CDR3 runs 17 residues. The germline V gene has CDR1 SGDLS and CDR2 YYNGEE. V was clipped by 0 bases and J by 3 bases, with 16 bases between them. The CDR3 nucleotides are TGTGCCAGCAGCGTAGTACCCCCTACGGATCCCAATCAGCCCCAGCATTTT. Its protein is CASSVVPPTDPNQPQHF.

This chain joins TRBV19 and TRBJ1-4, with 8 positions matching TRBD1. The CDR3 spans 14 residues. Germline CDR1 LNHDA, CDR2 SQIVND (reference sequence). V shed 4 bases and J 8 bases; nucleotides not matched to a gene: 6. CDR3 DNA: TGTGCCAGTAGTACCAGGGGGCGAGGAGAAAAACTGTTTTTT. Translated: CASSTRGRGEKLFF.

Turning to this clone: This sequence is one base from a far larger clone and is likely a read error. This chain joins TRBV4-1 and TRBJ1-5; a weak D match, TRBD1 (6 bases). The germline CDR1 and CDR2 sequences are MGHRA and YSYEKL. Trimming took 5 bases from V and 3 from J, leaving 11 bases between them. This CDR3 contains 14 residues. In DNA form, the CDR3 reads TGCGCCAGCAGCTCGGACAGAAACAATCAGCCCCAGCATTTT. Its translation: CASSSDRNNQPQHF.

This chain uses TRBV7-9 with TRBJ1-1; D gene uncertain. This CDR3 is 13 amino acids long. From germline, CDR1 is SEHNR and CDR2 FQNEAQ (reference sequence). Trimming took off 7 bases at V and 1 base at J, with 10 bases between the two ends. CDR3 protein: CASTRVGNTEAFF. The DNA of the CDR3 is TGTGCCAGCACAAGGGTTGGGAACACTGAAGCTTTCTTT.

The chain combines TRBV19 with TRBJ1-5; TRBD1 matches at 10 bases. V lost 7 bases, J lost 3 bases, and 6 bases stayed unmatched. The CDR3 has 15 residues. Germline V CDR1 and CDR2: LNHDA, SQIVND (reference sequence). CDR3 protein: CASKKDRGYNQPQHF. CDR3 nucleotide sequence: TGTGCCAGTAAGAAGGACAGGGGGTACAATCAGCCCCAGCATTTT.

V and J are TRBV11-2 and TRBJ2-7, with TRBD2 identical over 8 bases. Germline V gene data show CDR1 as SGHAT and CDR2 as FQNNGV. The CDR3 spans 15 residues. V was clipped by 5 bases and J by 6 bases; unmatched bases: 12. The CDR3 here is CASSQPTKRETEQYF. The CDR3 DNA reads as TGTGCCAGCAGCCAACCTACGAAGCGGGAGACCGAGCAGTACTTC.

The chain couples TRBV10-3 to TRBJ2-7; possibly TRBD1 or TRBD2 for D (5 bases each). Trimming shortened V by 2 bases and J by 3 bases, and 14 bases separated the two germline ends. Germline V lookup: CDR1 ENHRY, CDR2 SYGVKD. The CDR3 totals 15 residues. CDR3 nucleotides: TGTGCCATCAGTGAGATGAGGGGACCGAGCTACGAGCAGTACTTC. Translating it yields CAISEMRGPSYEQYF.

CDR3 amino acids: CASSGDPGHFYGYTF. CDR3 DNA: TGTGCCAGCAGCGGAGACCCGGGACACTTCTATGGCTACACCTTC. The rearrangement joins TRBV9 to TRBJ1-2; maybe TRBD1 (6 bases). The CDR3 runs 15 residues. V was cut by 3 bases and J by 4 bases, with 16 bases left in between. From germline, CDR1 is SGDLS and CDR2 YYNGEE.

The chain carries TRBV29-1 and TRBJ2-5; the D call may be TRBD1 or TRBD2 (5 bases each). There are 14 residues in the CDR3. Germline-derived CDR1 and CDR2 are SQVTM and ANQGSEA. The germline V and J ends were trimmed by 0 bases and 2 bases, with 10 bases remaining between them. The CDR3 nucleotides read TGCAGCGTTGAAGATCGGGGCAGGCAAGAGACCCAGTACTTC. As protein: CSVEDRGRQETQYF.

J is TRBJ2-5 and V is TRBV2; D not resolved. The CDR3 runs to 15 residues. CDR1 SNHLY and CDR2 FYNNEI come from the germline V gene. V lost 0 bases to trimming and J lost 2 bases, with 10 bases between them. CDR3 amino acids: CASSEALGRQETQYF. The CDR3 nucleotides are TGTGCCAGCAGTGAAGCGCTAGGGCGGCAAGAGACCCAGTACTTC.

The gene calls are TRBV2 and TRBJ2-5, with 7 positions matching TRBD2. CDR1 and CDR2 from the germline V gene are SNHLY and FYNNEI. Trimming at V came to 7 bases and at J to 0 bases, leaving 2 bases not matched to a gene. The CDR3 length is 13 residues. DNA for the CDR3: TGTGCCAGCACGGGAGGCTACCAAGAGACCCAGTACTTC. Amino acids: CASTGGYQETQYF.

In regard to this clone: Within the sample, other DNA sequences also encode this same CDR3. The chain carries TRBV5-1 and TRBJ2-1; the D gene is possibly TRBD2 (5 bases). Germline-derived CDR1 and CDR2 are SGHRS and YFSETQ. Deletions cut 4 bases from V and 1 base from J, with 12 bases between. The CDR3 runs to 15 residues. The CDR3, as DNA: TGCGCCAGCAGCCTCTCGTCGGGATCCTACAATGAGCAGTTCTTC. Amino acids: CASSLSSGSYNEQFF.